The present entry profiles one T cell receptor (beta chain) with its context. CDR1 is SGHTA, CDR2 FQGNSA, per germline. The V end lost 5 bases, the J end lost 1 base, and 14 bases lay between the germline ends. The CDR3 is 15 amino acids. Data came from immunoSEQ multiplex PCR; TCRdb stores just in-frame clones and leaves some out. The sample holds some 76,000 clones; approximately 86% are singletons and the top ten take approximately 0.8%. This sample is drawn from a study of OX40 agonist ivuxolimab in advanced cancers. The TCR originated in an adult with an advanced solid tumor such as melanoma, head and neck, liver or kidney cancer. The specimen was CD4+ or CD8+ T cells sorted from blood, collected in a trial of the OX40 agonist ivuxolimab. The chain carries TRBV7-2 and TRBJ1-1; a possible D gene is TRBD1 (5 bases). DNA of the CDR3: TGTGCCAGCAGCCTTACGAAAAGGGGGAACACTGAAGCTTTCTTT. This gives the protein CASSLTKRGNTEAFF.